The sequence of this T cell receptor beta chain was determined in a study of vaccination effects on CD4 cells after COVID-19. General observations from the study: Clones arising from infection and from vaccination showed marked clonal contraction late after vaccination.

Produced via immunoSEQ multiplex PCR; TCRdb's table is partial and in-frame only. The sample lists about 66,000 clones, less than 80% seen once, with approximately 0.9% in the top ten. CDR3 length: 14 amino acids. Between the trimmed V and J ends, which lost 5 bases and 3 bases, there was a span of 13 bases. Germline-derived CDR1 and CDR2 are LGHNT and FRNRAP. ViraFEST expansion of antigen-specific CD4+ T cells with viral peptide pools preceded sequencing. Following a 10-day culture, CD4+ T cells were purified. The cohort was immunized with two doses of either the BNT162b2 or mRNA-1273 vaccine. None of these healthy vaccinees had been infected with SARS-CoV-2 before vaccination. On days 3 and 7, fresh IL-2 medium replaced half the medium. In its sample, this clone was seen a few times. The target antigen is unknown.

V usage is TRBV12-5 and J usage is TRBJ1-1; possibly TRBD1 for D (6 bases). Sample: CD4+ T cells from PBMCs cultured with HCoV-OC43 spike peptides, taken after COVID-19 vaccination. Subset defined: HCoV-OC43 spike overlapping peptide pool stimulation. This receptor was identified in a human donor who received a COVID-19 vaccine. In DNA form, the CDR3 reads TGTGCTAGTGGTGAGGGGGGGAAGGACACTGAAGCTTTCTTT. Translation gives CASGEGGKDTEAFF.